Listed below are T cell receptor beta chains from one sample, sequenced in a study of cytomegalovirus exposure and HLA in healthy donors. Profiled with immunoSEQ multiplex PCR; TCRdb holds only in-frame clones, not every one. The profile shows 100,000 to 150,000 clones, around 95% of them singletons. Sequencing used PBMCs. The receptors originated from a man aged 18-30 years in good health and CMV-seronegative. Each CDR3 is given with its conserved first and last residue. Each record gives: clone size, D gene, V gene, J gene, CDR3 DNA, CDR3 protein. D genes are given only for firm matches. Clone size appears in some rows only: once, few, many, or a class for an expanded clone.

abundance: -
d_gene: -
v_gene: TRBV11-3
j_gene: TRBJ2-1
CDR3nt: TGTGCCAGCAGCTTAAAGCCTGGGACATTCCACTACAATGAGCAGTTCTTC
CDR3aa: CASSLKPGTFHYNEQFF

abundance: -
d_gene: -
v_gene: TRBV9
j_gene: TRBJ1-2
CDR3nt: TGTGCCAGCAGCGGGGGGGGCGTCGGTCACCCCTATGGCTACACCTTC
CDR3aa: CASSGGGVGHPYGYTF

abundance: -
d_gene: -
v_gene: TRBV4-3
j_gene: TRBJ2-1
CDR3nt: TGCGCCAGCAGCCAAGCGCTCGTCGGGGATGAGCAGTTCTTC
CDR3aa: CASSQALVGDEQFF

abundance: -
d_gene: -
v_gene: TRBV7-9
j_gene: TRBJ2-7
CDR3nt: TGTGCCAGCAGCTTGGACTCAGGGGCCCCCTTCTCCTACGAGCAGTACTTC
CDR3aa: CASSLDSGAPFSYEQYF

abundance: -
d_gene: TRBD1
v_gene: TRBV28
j_gene: TRBJ1-5
CDR3nt: TGTGCCAGCAGTCGGACAGGGGGAAGTTTTCAGCCCCAGCATTTT
CDR3aa: CASSRTGGSFQPQHF

abundance: -
d_gene: -
v_gene: TRBV2
j_gene: TRBJ2-7
CDR3nt: TGTGCCAGCAGTGAAGCCCGGGTAGCGCAGTACTTC
CDR3aa: CASSEARVAQYF

abundance: -
d_gene: -
v_gene: TRBV7-2
j_gene: TRBJ1-2
CDR3nt: TGTGCCAGCAGCTTAGTACAGCTTTATGGCTACACCTTC
CDR3aa: CASSLVQLYGYTF

abundance: -
d_gene: TRBD1
v_gene: TRBV4-3
j_gene: TRBJ2-1
CDR3nt: TGCGCCAGCAGCGTCCGGGACAGTGATTACAATGAGCAGTTCTTC
CDR3aa: CASSVRDSDYNEQFF

abundance: -
d_gene: TRBD2
v_gene: TRBV4-2
j_gene: TRBJ2-3
CDR3nt: TGTGCCAGCAGCCAGTCTCCGACTAGCGGTACAGATACGCAGTATTTT
CDR3aa: CASSQSPTSGTDTQYF

abundance: -
d_gene: -
v_gene: TRBV21-1
j_gene: TRBJ1-5
CDR3nt: TGTGCCAGCAGCAAAGCGCCGTCGGGGGTGAGCAATCAGCCCCAGCATTTT
CDR3aa: CASSKAPSGVSNQPQHF

abundance: once
d_gene: TRBD1
v_gene: TRBV27
j_gene: TRBJ2-2
CDR3nt: TGTGCCAGCAGTTTTCGACAGGGAATGGCCGGGGAGCTGTTTTTT
CDR3aa: CASSFRQGMAGELFF

abundance: -
d_gene: -
v_gene: TRBV30
j_gene: TRBJ1-4
CDR3nt: TGTGCCTGGAGCGACATTGCAACTAATGAAAAACTGTTTTTT
CDR3aa: CAWSDIATNEKLFF

abundance: -
d_gene: TRBD1
v_gene: TRBV2
j_gene: TRBJ2-7
CDR3nt: TGTGCCAGCAGTGAACGTAGGGGGCCCAGCGAGCAGTACTTC
CDR3aa: CASSERRGPSEQYF

abundance: -
d_gene: -
v_gene: TRBV19
j_gene: TRBJ1-1
CDR3nt: TGTGCCAGTGGCTTAGCGGGGCTGAAGAACACTGAAGCTTTCTTT
CDR3aa: CASGLAGLKNTEAFF

abundance: -
d_gene: TRBD1
v_gene: TRBV28
j_gene: TRBJ2-6
CDR3nt: TGTGCCAGCAGTTGGGACAGCTCTGGGGCCAACGTCCTGACTTTC
CDR3aa: CASSWDSSGANVLTF

abundance: -
d_gene: TRBD1
v_gene: TRBV28
j_gene: TRBJ1-5
CDR3nt: TGTGCCAGCAGGGCCCCCGGGACAGGGGCCCTCAATCAGCCCCAGCATTTT
CDR3aa: CASRAPGTGALNQPQHF

abundance: -
d_gene: TRBD1
v_gene: TRBV5-1
j_gene: TRBJ2-7
CDR3nt: TGCGCCAGCAGCACACCGACAGGGACGATTTCCTACGAGCAGTACTTC
CDR3aa: CASSTPTGTISYEQYF

abundance: -
d_gene: -
v_gene: TRBV5-1
j_gene: TRBJ2-7
CDR3nt: TGCGCCAGCAGCTTGTTAAGCAACTACGAGCAGTACTTC
CDR3aa: CASSLLSNYEQYF

abundance: -
d_gene: TRBD2
v_gene: TRBV13
j_gene: TRBJ2-3
CDR3nt: TGTGCCAGCAGCGGTGCTGGGACTAGCGGGAGTCTGGGCACAGATACGCAGTATTTT
CDR3aa: CASSGAGTSGSLGTDTQYF

abundance: -
d_gene: -
v_gene: TRBV7-2
j_gene: TRBJ2-2
CDR3nt: TGTGCCAGCAGCTTAGCGGGAGAAGCCACCGGGGAGCTGTTTTTT
CDR3aa: CASSLAGEATGELFF

abundance: -
d_gene: TRBD2
v_gene: TRBV4-1
j_gene: TRBJ2-3
CDR3nt: TGCGCCAGCGGACGAGGGGAGGGAAGCACAGATACGCAGTATTTT
CDR3aa: CASGRGEGSTDTQYF

abundance: -
d_gene: -
v_gene: TRBV10-3
j_gene: TRBJ1-1
CDR3nt: TGTGCCATCAACGAGGCGGTGGGCACTGAAGCTTTCTTT
CDR3aa: CAINEAVGTEAFF

abundance: -
d_gene: TRBD2
v_gene: TRBV4-1
j_gene: TRBJ2-7
CDR3nt: TGCGCCAGCAGCCAAGAGCTAGCGGACTACGAGCAGTACTTC
CDR3aa: CASSQELADYEQYF

abundance: -
d_gene: -
v_gene: TRBV7-9
j_gene: TRBJ2-1
CDR3nt: TGTGCCAGCAGCTTGGGGGCGGGAGTAAGTTGGAATGAGCAGTTCTTC
CDR3aa: CASSLGAGVSWNEQFF

abundance: -
d_gene: TRBD1
v_gene: TRBV7-9
j_gene: TRBJ2-5
CDR3nt: TGTGCCAGCAGCATAAGACAGGGGGCAGCGGAGACCCAGTACTTC
CDR3aa: CASSIRQGAAETQYF

abundance: -
d_gene: TRBD2
v_gene: TRBV19
j_gene: TRBJ2-1
CDR3nt: TGTGCCAGTAGCCGAGAAGCTAGCGGGAGGTTTAGCTCCTACAATGAGCAGTTCTTC
CDR3aa: CASSREASGRFSSYNEQFF

abundance: -
d_gene: TRBD2
v_gene: TRBV27
j_gene: TRBJ2-3
CDR3nt: TGTGCCAGCAGTTTATTGCCGGGACAGGGACTAGCGGGCCGGGATACGCAGTATTTT
CDR3aa: CASSLLPGQGLAGRDTQYF

abundance: -
d_gene: TRBD2
v_gene: TRBV7-2
j_gene: TRBJ2-5
CDR3nt: TGTGCCAGCAGCTTAAGCGGGAAAGAGACCCAGTACTTC
CDR3aa: CASSLSGKETQYF

abundance: -
d_gene: TRBD2
v_gene: TRBV7-2
j_gene: TRBJ2-5
CDR3nt: TGTGCCAGCAGCCGAGGACTAGCGGGAGAGACCCAGTACTTC
CDR3aa: CASSRGLAGETQYF

abundance: -
d_gene: -
v_gene: TRBV10-3
j_gene: TRBJ1-5
CDR3nt: TGTGCCATCATCACGAGGTCCTGCAATCAGCCCCAGCATTTT
CDR3aa: CAIITRSCNQPQHF

abundance: -
d_gene: TRBD1
v_gene: TRBV19
j_gene: TRBJ2-7
CDR3nt: TGTGCCAGTAGTTCCGACAGGGGGCCCTACGAGCAGTACTTC
CDR3aa: CASSSDRGPYEQYF

abundance: -
d_gene: TRBD2
v_gene: TRBV27
j_gene: TRBJ2-2
CDR3nt: TGTGCCAGCAGTTTAGTAGCGGGAGGTTTCACCGGGGAGCTGTTTTTT
CDR3aa: CASSLVAGGFTGELFF